A single T cell receptor (beta chain) is shown here with its context. Its antigen is not identified. The junction shows a germline mismatch at one end, possibly a read error. One entry per CDR3 protein, called by TCRdb with MiXCR from the PCR reads. The table includes about 300,000 distinct CDR3 sequences, 20% to 25% detected once. This entry comes from a study of molecular identifiers for immune sequencing clone quantification. Study details: Replicates split RNA from roughly 21,000 or 96,000 naive CD8 cells five ways, and the researchers sequenced four portions. Study outcomes and limitations: Molecules of identical TCR sharing a barcode could underestimate highly expanded clone sizes. It was shown that clones above 20 RNA copies held over 99% of effector molecules, but under 1% in naive cells.

Germline assignment: CDR1 LNHDA and CDR2 SQIVND (reference sequence). The CDR3 is made up of 12 amino acids. The CD8+CD4-CCR7+CD45RA+ phenotype defined the sorted naive CD8 T cells. Sequenced: naive CD8+ T cells from blood, with Jurkat cell RNA spiked in. The subset is: FACS-sorted CD8+CD4-CCR7+CD45RA+ naive T cells. This clonotype originated in a human donor in good health. Some libraries in this study had Jurkat cell RNA spiked in. The rearrangement links TRBV19 to TRBJ2-7; unclear D gene. This chain's CDR3 is CASTPDGYEQHF. The DNA of the CDR3 is TGTGCCAGTACCCCGGACGGCTACGAGCAGCACTTC.